Below, 25 T cell receptor beta chains from the same sample are listed, as sequenced in a study of a mutant IDH1 vaccine in newly diagnosed glioma. Antigens for these TCRs are unknown. Time point of the sample: week 35, safety follow-up. Every single dose of the vaccine, 300 ug of mutant IDH1 20-mer peptide, came with topical imiquimod. Using immunoSEQ multiplex PCR, the repertoire was profiled, and TCRdb retains in-frame clones only, with some absent. The table has roughly 30,000 clones, around 80% seen once. The input for sequencing was PBMCs, taken from a glioma patient whose treatment included an IDH1 peptide vaccine. These receptors all come from a woman between 40 and 55 years old with glioma.

J is TRBJ1-6 and V is TRBV14, with D unclear. V was trimmed by 5 bases and J by 10 bases, leaving 12 bases between them. Germline CDR1 is SGHDN and CDR2 is FVKESK. The CDR3 has 13 residues. The CDR3 region has the DNA TGTGCCAGCAGCTACAAACCCCTGTCACCCCTCCACTTT. Protein: CASSYKPLSPLHF.

The gene calls are TRBV12-5 and TRBJ1-3; no firm D call. This CDR3 spans 16 amino acids. Between the trimmed V and J ends, which lost 5 bases and 9 bases, there was a span of 23 bases. CDR1 is LGHNT and CDR2 is FRNRAP in the germline V gene. CDR3 sequence (DNA): TGTGCTAGTGGTCCAGGTGCCTGGGCCTCTCCCGGCACCATATATTTT. The encoded protein is CASGPGAWASPGTIYF.

This sequence joins TRBV15 and TRBJ1-5; TRBD1 might be the D (5 bases). The CDR3 has 15 amino acids. V lost 2 bases, J lost 4 bases, and 12 bases lay in between. CDR1 is LNHNV, CDR2 YYDKDF, per germline (reference sequence). This CDR3 reads CATSRKGTGNQPQHF. Written as DNA, the CDR3 is TGTGCCACCAGCAGAAAGGGGACGGGTAATCAGCCCCAGCATTTT.

The chain combines TRBV29-1 with TRBJ1-5; maybe TRBD1 (5 bases). V dropped 4 bases and J dropped 6 bases, with 22 bases sitting between them. CDR3 length equals 16 residues. Germline CDR1 is SQVTM and CDR2 is ANQGSEA. The CDR3 region is CSVVLSAGLGGQPQHF. The CDR3 DNA reads TGCAGCGTTGTCCTGTCGGCGGGCCTCGGGGGTCAGCCCCAGCATTTT.

The sample holds one count of this clone. The chain carries TRBV27 and TRBJ2-7; D ambiguous. The germline V and J ends were trimmed by 3 bases and 0 bases, with 9 bases remaining between them. The CDR3 length is 14 residues. Germline CDR1 reads MNHEY; CDR2 reads SMNVEV (reference sequence). CDR3 sequence: CASSFSESSYEQYF. DNA of the CDR3: TGTGCCAGCAGTTTCAGTGAGAGCTCCTACGAGCAGTACTTC.

The V call is TRBV7-2, the J call TRBJ2-5, with TRBD2 matching 14 bases. The germline V gene encodes CDR1 SGHTA and CDR2 FQGNSA. V shed 5 bases and J 5 bases; nucleotides not matched to a gene: 7. CDR3 length: 16 amino acids. For the CDR3, the DNA is TGTGCCAGCAGCCGGGGACTAGCGGGGGTTGGGGAGACCCAGTACTTC. It specifies CASSRGLAGVGETQYF.

V gene TRBV4-3 combines with J gene TRBJ2-7, with no clear D. The V end lost 0 bases, the J end lost 1 base, and 7 bases lay between the germline ends. Germline assignment: CDR1 LGHNA and CDR2 YSLEER. This CDR3 has 14 residues. The chain's CDR3 is CASSQDWGSYEQYF. Here the CDR3 DNA reads TGCGCCAGCAGCCAAGATTGGGGATCCTACGAGCAGTACTTC.

V and J are TRBV6-5 and TRBJ1-1, with 7 bases that match TRBD1. The CDR3 is 15 amino acids. Looked up from germline, CDR1 is MNHEY and CDR2 is SVGAGI. The V and J ends lost 0 bases and 6 bases, in that order; junction bases with no gene match: 7. The CDR3 loop is CASSYSRRGPSEAFF. CDR3 DNA: TGTGCCAGCAGTTACTCGAGGAGGGGGCCTTCTGAAGCTTTCTTT.

The chain links TRBV18 to TRBJ1-1; D is unresolved. Trimming took off 6 bases at V and 0 bases at J, with 20 bases between the two ends. This CDR3 has 17 residues. The germline CDR1 and CDR2 sequences are KGHSH and LQKENI. This CDR3 is CASSGLHTEFMNTEAFF. CDR3 coding DNA: TGTGCCAGCTCGGGCCTCCACACGGAATTCATGAACACTGAAGCTTTCTTT.

The chain couples TRBV4-2 to TRBJ1-5, with 7 bases lining up with TRBD1. The length of the CDR3 is 17 residues. In germline, CDR1 is LGHNA, CDR2 YNFKEQ. Germline trimming cut 4 bases from V and 0 bases from J; bases unmatched to any gene: 9. The CDR3 protein is CASSLRDRLDSNQPQHF. The CDR3 DNA reads as TGTGCCAGCAGCCTCCGGGACAGATTAGATAGCAATCAGCCCCAGCATTTT.

The chain couples TRBV5-6 to TRBJ1-2, with D uncertain. The length of the CDR3 is 13 residues. V was cut by 1 base and J by 2 bases, with 6 bases left in between. The germline gives CDR1 SGHDT, CDR2 YYEEEE. As DNA, the CDR3 is TGTGCCAGCAGCTTGTCAGTCAACTATGGCTACACCTTC. This codes for CASSLSVNYGYTF.

The V and J genes are TRBV30 and TRBJ2-7; D is uncertain. V was clipped by 4 bases and J by 3 bases, with 13 bases between them. The CDR3 consists of 13 residues. CDR1 is GTSNPN and CDR2 is SVGIG in the germline V gene (reference sequence). The CDR3 DNA sequence: TGTGCCTGGAAGGACCGTGCCTACTACGAGCAGTACTTC. Translation: CAWKDRAYYEQYF.

The chain joins TRBV5-8 to TRBJ1-5; D uncertain. Germline V gene sequence: CDR1 SGHTS, CDR2 YDEGEE. There are 12 residues in the CDR3. V lost 4 bases and J 9 bases, leaving 11 bases between the germline ends. This CDR3 is CASSLSLGPQHF. CDR3 coding DNA: TGTGCCAGCAGCCTCAGCCTTGGGCCCCAGCATTTT.

The chain carries TRBV7-6 and TRBJ2-2; 11 bases align to TRBD2. The J segment lost 1 base and the V segment lost 4 bases, leaving 2 bases of the junction unmatched. Germline lookup yields CDR1 SGHVS and CDR2 FNYEAQ. The CDR3 is 16 amino acids. The CDR3 is CASSWLAGGNTGELFF. The CDR3 DNA reads TGTGCCAGCAGCTGGCTAGCGGGGGGGAACACCGGGGAGCTGTTTTTT. The full variable domain, in which reference TRBV7-6 and TRBJ2-2 provide the parts outside the CDR3, is GAGVSQSPRYKVTKRGQDVALRCDPISGHVSLYWYRQALGQGPEFLTYFNYEAQQDKSGLPNDRFSAERPEGSISTLTIQRTEQRDSAMYRCASSWLAGGNTGELFFGEGSRLTVL.

The chain recombines TRBV27 with TRBJ1-3; TRBD1 is a possible D gene (6 bases). The CDR3 spans 15 residues. Germline CDR1 and CDR2: MNHEY and SMNVEV (reference sequence). V dropped 4 bases and J dropped 4 bases, with 14 bases sitting between them. For the CDR3, the DNA is TGTGCCAGCAGTTCGACAGGACCACGGGGAAACACCATATATTTT. Protein: CASSSTGPRGNTIYF.

There are a few counts of this clone. The chain uses TRBV6-6 and TRBJ1-2, with TRBD1 identical over 10 bases. The V and J ends lost 8 bases and 2 bases, in that order; junction bases with no gene match: 2. This CDR3 is built from 13 residues. Germline lookup yields CDR1 MNHNY and CDR2 SVGAGI (reference sequence). This CDR3 is CASRGQGNYGYTF. CDR3 coding DNA: TGTGCCAGCCGGGGACAGGGGAACTATGGCTACACCTTC.

This clone came up a few times. The chain couples TRBV4-3 to TRBJ1-4; D is possibly TRBD1 (5 bases). Germline loops: CDR1 LGHNA, CDR2 YSLEER. V was trimmed by 0 bases and J by 10 bases, leaving 15 bases between them. The CDR3 is 15 residues long. The CDR3 sequence is CASSQDIGTKGKLFF. The DNA for the CDR3 is TGCGCCAGCAGCCAAGATATAGGGACGAAGGGAAAACTGTTTTTT.

The V call is TRBV10-3, the J call TRBJ2-1, with TRBD1 matching over 8 bases. The junction had 8 bases not matched to a gene; V was cut back by 0 bases and J by 7 bases. This CDR3 spans 16 amino acids. Germline CDR1 ENHRY, CDR2 SYGVKD. CDR3 protein: CAISESKQGASNEQFF. The CDR3 DNA reads TGTGCCATCAGTGAGTCGAAGCAGGGGGCGAGTAATGAGCAGTTCTTC.

V usage is TRBV4-1 and J usage is TRBJ1-1; no firm D call. This CDR3 comprises 13 residues. Germline-derived CDR1 and CDR2 are MGHRA and YSYEKL. The V and J ends lost 0 bases and 3 bases respectively, with 5 bases between them. The CDR3 sequence is CASSQDYYTEAFF. CDR3 bases: TGCGCCAGCAGCCAAGATTACTACACTGAAGCTTTCTTT.

The rearrangement links TRBV4-1 to TRBJ1-2; 7 nucleotides line up with TRBD1. The length of the CDR3 is 15 residues. V lost 2 bases, J lost 5 bases, and 8 bases stayed unmatched. Per the germline V gene, CDR1 is MGHRA and CDR2 is YSYEKL. CDR3 DNA: TGCGCCAGCAGCCAAAACGACAGGGAGCGGTATGGCTACACCTTC. Its protein is CASSQNDRERYGYTF.

The chain couples TRBV29-1 to TRBJ2-7, with 8 bases identical to TRBD1. V gave up 8 bases and J gave up 6 bases; unmatched junction bases: 9. Germline V CDR1 and CDR2: SQVTM, ANQGSEA. This CDR3 comprises 12 residues. This CDR3 reads CSFRTGPSEQYF. The CDR3 nucleotides are TGCAGCTTCCGGACAGGGCCCAGCGAGCAGTACTTC.

The genes are TRBV10-3 and TRBJ1-2; D gene unclear. Germline CDR1 and CDR2: ENHRY and SYGVKD. V was clipped by 6 bases and J by 3 bases, with 11 bases between them. CDR3 length: 13 amino acids. The CDR3 reads CAISETLDYGYTF. The CDR3 bases are TGTGCCATCAGCGAGACACTGGACTATGGCTACACCTTC.

The genes are TRBV2 and TRBJ2-7; 7 nucleotides agree with TRBD1. V dropped 4 bases and J dropped 4; count of bases not matched to a gene: 1. Per germline, CDR1 SNHLY and CDR2 FYNNEI. The CDR3 runs 12 residues. The CDR3 sequence: CASSGQGYEQYF. The CDR3 DNA reads as TGTGCCAGCAGTGGACAGGGTTACGAGCAGTACTTC.

This sequence joins TRBV19 and TRBJ2-1; tentative D call: TRBD2 (6 bases). This CDR3 is 14 amino acids long. Trimming stripped 8 bases from V and 0 bases from J, with 11 bases between. CDR1 is LNHDA, CDR2 SQIVND, per germline (reference sequence). The chain's CDR3 is CASSMGGSYNEQFF. As DNA, the CDR3 is TGTGCCAGTTCGATGGGGGGCTCCTACAATGAGCAGTTCTTC.

J is TRBJ2-6 and V is TRBV4-3; D not certain. Germline lookup yields CDR1 LGHNA and CDR2 YSLEER. Between the trimmed V and J ends, which lost 3 bases and 1 base, there was a span of 13 bases. The length of the CDR3 is 17 residues. In nucleotides, the CDR3 is TGCGCCAGCAGCCAGGCTACTTCAGGATCTGGGGCCAACGTCCTGACTTTC. As protein: CASSQATSGSGANVLTF.